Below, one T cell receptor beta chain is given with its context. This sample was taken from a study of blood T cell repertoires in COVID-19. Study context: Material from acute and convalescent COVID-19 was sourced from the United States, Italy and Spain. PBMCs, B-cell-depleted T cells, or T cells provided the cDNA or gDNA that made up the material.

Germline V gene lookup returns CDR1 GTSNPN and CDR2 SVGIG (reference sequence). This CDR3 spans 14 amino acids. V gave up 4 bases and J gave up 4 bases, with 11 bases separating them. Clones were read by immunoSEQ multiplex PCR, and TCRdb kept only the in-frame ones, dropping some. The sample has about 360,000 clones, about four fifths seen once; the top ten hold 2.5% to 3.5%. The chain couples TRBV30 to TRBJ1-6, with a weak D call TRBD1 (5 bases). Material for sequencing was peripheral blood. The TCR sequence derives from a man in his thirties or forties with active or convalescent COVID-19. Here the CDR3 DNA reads TGTGCCTGGAAGCAGGGCCCTTATAATTCACCCCTCCACTTT. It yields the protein CAWKQGPYNSPLHF. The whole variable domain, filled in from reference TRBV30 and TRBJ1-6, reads SQTIHQWPATLVQPVGSPLSLECTVEGTSNPNLYWYRQAAGRGLQLLFYSVGIGQISSEVPQNLSASRPQDRQFILSSKKLLLSDSGFYLCAWKQGPYNSPLHFGNGTRLTVT.